This T cell receptor beta chain was observed in a study of blood T cell repertoires in COVID-19. Study-wide background: Both acute and convalescent COVID-19 samples were obtained from the United States, Italy and Spain.

Per the original methods: It was from reference gene primer amplification that nucleated cell counts were estimated. The assay was immunoSEQ multiplex PCR, and TCRdb's table has in-frame clones only and misses some. V, J and clone size reflect that table, while D and trimming were determined from the DNA. The table has 150,000 to 180,000 clones, approximately 85% seen once; the top ten hold 0.63%. Germline V gene data show CDR1 as MGHDK and CDR2 as SYGVNS. The V gene end was trimmed by 2 bases and the J gene end by 6 bases; junction bases not matched to a gene: 6. The CDR3 length is 14 residues. Sequencing was done on a sample of peripheral blood. The chain joins TRBV25-1 to TRBJ1-1; TRBD1 matches at 7 bases. The clonotype originates from a man aged 60 to 75 with COVID-19, enrolled during active disease. The CDR3 region is CASSEVVGGSEAFF. Written as DNA, the CDR3 is TGTGCCAGCAGTGAAGTCGTAGGGGGCTCTGAAGCTTTCTTT.